This T cell receptor beta chain was recorded in a study of metastatic and nonmetastatic thyroid tumors. About the research overall: Comparison of repertoires was carried out across blood and tumor or nodule tissue from malignant and benign thyroid patients. Findings and limits, study-wide: Versus benign nodules, malignant thyroid tumors reportedly had significantly higher TCR beta diversity, in blood and tumor.

About this clone: The antigen remains undetermined.

Among the patients, none had received any treatment before thyroid surgery. V was pared by 0 bases and J by 8 bases, with 10 bases between. The CDR3 length is 13 residues. The V gene's germline CDR1 is SEHNR and CDR2 FQNEAQ (reference sequence). TCRdb re-called the PCR reads with MiXCR. The table lists tens of thousands of clones, 30% to 40% of them singletons. This TCR was sampled from a female donor with papillary thyroid cancer or a benign thyroid nodule (not recorded which). Some clones in this sample may be carry-over from other donors' samples. The chain links TRBV7-9 to TRBJ1-2; TRBD1 is a possible D gene (6 bases). Sequenced input: tumor tissue. DNA of the CDR3: TGTGCCAGCAGCTTAGCCGGGACAAAAGGCTACACCTTC. Translated: CASSLAGTKGYTF.